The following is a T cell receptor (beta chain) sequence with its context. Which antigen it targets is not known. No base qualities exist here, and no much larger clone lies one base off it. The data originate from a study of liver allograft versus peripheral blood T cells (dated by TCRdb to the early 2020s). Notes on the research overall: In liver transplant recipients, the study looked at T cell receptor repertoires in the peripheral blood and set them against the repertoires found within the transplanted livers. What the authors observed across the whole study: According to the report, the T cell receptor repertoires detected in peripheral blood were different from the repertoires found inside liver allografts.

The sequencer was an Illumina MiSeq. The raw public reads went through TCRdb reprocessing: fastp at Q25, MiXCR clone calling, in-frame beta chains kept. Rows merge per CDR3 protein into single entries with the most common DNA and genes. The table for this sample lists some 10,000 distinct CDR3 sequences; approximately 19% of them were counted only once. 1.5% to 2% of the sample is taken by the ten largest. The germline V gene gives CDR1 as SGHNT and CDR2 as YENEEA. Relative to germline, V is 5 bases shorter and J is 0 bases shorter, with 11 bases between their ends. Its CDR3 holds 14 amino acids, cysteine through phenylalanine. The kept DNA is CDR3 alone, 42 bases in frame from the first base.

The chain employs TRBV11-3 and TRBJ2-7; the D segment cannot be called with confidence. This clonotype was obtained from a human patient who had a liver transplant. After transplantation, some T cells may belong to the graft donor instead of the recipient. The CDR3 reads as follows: CASSPRLDSYEQYF. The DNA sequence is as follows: TGTGCCAGCAGCCCTCGATTGGACTCCTACGAGCAGTACTTC.